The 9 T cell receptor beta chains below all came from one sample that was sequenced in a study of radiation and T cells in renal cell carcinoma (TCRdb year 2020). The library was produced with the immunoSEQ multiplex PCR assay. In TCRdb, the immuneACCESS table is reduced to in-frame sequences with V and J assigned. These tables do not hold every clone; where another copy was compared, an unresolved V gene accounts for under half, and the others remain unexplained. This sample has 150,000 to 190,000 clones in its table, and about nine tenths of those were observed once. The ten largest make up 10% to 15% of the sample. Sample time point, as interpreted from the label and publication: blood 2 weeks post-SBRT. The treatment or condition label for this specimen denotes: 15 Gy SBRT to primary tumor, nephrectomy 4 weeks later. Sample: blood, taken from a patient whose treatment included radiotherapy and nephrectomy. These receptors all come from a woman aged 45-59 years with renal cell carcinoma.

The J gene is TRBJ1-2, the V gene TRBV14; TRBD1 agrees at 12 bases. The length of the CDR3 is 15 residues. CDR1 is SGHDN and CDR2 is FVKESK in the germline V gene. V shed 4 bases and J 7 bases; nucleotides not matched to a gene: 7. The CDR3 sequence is CASSPWGQGARGYTF. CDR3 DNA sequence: TGTGCCAGCAGCCCCTGGGGACAGGGGGCGCGTGGCTACACCTTC.

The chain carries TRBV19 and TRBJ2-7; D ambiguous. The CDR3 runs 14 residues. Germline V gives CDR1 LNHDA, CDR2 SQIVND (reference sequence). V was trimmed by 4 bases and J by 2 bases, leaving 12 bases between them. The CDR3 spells CASSRGLIAYEQYF. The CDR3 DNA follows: TGTGCCAGTAGTAGAGGCCTCATCGCCTACGAGCAGTACTTC.

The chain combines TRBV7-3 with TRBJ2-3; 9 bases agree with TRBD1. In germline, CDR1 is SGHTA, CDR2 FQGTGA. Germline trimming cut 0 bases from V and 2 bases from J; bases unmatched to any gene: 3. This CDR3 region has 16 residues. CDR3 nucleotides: TGTGCCAGCAGCTTAACTGGGACAGGGAACACAGATACGCAGTATTTT. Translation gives CASSLTGTGNTDTQYF.

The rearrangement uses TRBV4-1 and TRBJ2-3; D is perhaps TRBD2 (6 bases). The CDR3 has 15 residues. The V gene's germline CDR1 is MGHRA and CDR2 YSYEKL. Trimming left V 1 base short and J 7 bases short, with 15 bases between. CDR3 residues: CASSQGGESSHTQYF. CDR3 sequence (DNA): TGCGCCAGCAGCCAAGGGGGGGAGTCTTCGCATACGCAGTATTTT.

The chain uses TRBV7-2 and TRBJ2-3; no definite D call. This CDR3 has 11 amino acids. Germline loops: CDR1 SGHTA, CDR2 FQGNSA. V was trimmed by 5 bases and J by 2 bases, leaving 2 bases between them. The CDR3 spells CASSNTDTQYF. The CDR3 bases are TGTGCCAGCAGCAACACAGATACGCAGTATTTT. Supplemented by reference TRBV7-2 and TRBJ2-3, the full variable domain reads GAGVSQSPSNKVTEKGKDVELRCDPISGHTALYWYRQSLGQGLEFLIYFQGNSAPDKSGLPSDRFSAERTGGSVSTLTIQRTQQEDSAVYLCASSNTDTQYFGPGTRLTVL.

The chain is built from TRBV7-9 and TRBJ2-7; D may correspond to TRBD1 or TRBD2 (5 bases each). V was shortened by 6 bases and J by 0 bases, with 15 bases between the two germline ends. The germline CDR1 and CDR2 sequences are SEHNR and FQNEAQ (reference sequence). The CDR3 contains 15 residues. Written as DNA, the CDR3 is TGTGCCAGCAGTTATACGGGACGGAGCTCCTACGAGCAGTACTTC. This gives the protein CASSYTGRSSYEQYF.

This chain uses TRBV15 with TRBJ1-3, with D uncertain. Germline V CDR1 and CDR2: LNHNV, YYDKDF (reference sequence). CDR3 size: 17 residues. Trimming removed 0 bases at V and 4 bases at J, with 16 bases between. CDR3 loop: CATSRDRASIAGNTIYF. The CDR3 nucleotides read TGTGCCACCAGCAGAGATCGCGCCTCGATAGCGGGAAACACCATATATTTT.

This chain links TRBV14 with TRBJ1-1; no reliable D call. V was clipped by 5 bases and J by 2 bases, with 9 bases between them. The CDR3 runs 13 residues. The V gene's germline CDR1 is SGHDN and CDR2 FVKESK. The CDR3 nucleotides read TGTGCCAGCAGCGAATCATTCAACACTGAAGCTTTCTTT. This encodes CASSESFNTEAFF.

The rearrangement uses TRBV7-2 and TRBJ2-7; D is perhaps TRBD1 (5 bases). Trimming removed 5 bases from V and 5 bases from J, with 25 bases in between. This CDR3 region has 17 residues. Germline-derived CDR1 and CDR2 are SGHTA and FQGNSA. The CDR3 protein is CASSPQAGFLTTHEQYF. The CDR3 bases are TGTGCCAGCAGCCCACAGGCCGGGTTCCTTACGACTCACGAGCAGTACTTC.